What follows are 11 T cell receptor beta chains derived from one specimen sequenced in a study of T cell responses to AZD1222 COVID-19 vaccine. Here immunoSEQ multiplex PCR was the method, and the copy in TCRdb shows in-frame clones only, minus some. The sample shows around 150,000 clones, approximately 94% of them seen only once. The material was peripheral blood, obtained 28 days after the second AZD1222 dose. These TCRs come from an adult who received the AZD1222 COVID-19 vaccine.

This clone was detected only a few times. The rearrangement uses TRBV7-6 and TRBJ2-7; either TRBD1 or TRBD2 may supply D (5 bases each). The CDR3 extends over 15 amino acids. Trimming stripped 4 bases from V and 0 bases from J, with 13 bases between. Per the germline V gene, CDR1 is SGHVS and CDR2 is FNYEAQ. CDR3 nucleotides: TGTGCCAGCAGCTACGGGACGGTATTCTCCTACGAGCAGTACTTC. Amino acid sequence: CASSYGTVFSYEQYF.

The chain uses TRBV9 and TRBJ2-2; 9 positions match TRBD2. The CDR3 extends over 16 amino acids. V lost 4 bases, J lost 3 bases, and 7 bases stayed unmatched. CDR1 and CDR2 (germline): SGDLS, YYNGEE. CDR3 protein: CASSFAGGPYTGELFF. CDR3 DNA sequence: TGTGCCAGCAGCTTTGCGGGAGGGCCATACACCGGGGAGCTGTTTTTT.

CDR3 DNA: TGTGCCAGCACGGGAGTAGCGGGACCTTACAATGAGCAGTTCTTC. It codes for CASTGVAGPYNEQFF. V gene TRBV7-8 combines with J gene TRBJ2-1, with 8 bases lining up with TRBD2. The junction had 9 bases not matched to a gene; V was cut back by 7 bases and J by 4 bases. Looked up from germline, CDR1 is SGHVS and CDR2 is FQNEAQ. The CDR3 has 15 amino acids.

Here the CDR3 reads CASSVDRRNTGELFF. In nucleotides, the CDR3 is TGTGCCAGCAGCGTGGACAGGAGAAACACCGGGGAGCTGTTTTTT. The J gene is TRBJ2-2, the V gene TRBV9; 7 bases are a match to TRBD1. The CDR3 loop spans 15 amino acids. The trim removed 2 bases at V and 2 bases at J, leaving 3 bases unmatched. CDR1 SGDLS and CDR2 YYNGEE come from the germline V gene.

This sequence joins TRBV11-2 and TRBJ1-1; no definite D call. The CDR3 totals 15 residues. V dropped 0 bases and J dropped 0 bases, with 8 bases sitting between them. CDR1 and CDR2 (germline): SGHAT, FQNNGV. The CDR3 coding sequence is TGTGCCAGCAGCTTAGATACCCTCATGAACACTGAAGCTTTCTTT. Translating gives CASSLDTLMNTEAFF.

This chain connects TRBV19 to TRBJ2-7; 10 bases fit TRBD1. The CDR3 is 14 residues long. J was trimmed by 3 bases and V by 4 bases; bases with no gene match: 3. Per the germline V gene, CDR1 is LNHDA and CDR2 is SQIVND (reference sequence). The CDR3 is CASSTGTGDYEQYF. In DNA form, the CDR3 reads TGTGCCAGTAGTACCGGGACAGGGGACTACGAGCAGTACTTC. Combining the CDR3 with reference TRBV19 and TRBJ2-7 gives the whole variable domain DGGITQSPKYLFRKEGQNVTLSCEQNLNHDAMYWYRQDPGQGLRLIYYSQIVNDFQKGDIAEGYSVSREKKESFPLTVTSAQKNPTAFYLCASSTGTGDYEQYFGPGTRLTVT.

The chain joins TRBV7-2 to TRBJ2-2; no firm D call. Germline values: CDR1 SGHTA, CDR2 FQGNSA. V was shortened by 2 bases and J by 7 bases, with 11 bases between the two germline ends. This CDR3 is built from 14 residues. CDR3 DNA: TGTGCCAGCAGCTTAAACCCGCCCGTCGGGGAGCTGTTTTTT. Translated: CASSLNPPVGELFF.

The V gene is TRBV5-1, the J gene TRBJ2-7, with 10 bases that match TRBD2. The CDR3 spans 16 residues. The ends lost 4 bases at V and 1 base at J; junction bases unmatched: 8. Per germline, CDR1 SGHRS and CDR2 YFSETQ. Written as DNA, the CDR3 is TGCGCCAGCAGCCCGCTCACTAGCGGGACTTCCTACGAGCAGTACTTC. Protein sequence: CASSPLTSGTSYEQYF.

The chain recombines TRBV7-8 with TRBJ2-1, with a possible D match to TRBD1 (6 bases). CDR3 size: 15 residues. The germline V and J ends were trimmed by 5 bases and 1 base, with 12 bases remaining between them. Germline V CDR1 and CDR2: SGHVS, FQNEAQ. CDR3 loop: CASSPTGLSYNEQFF. CDR3 sequence (DNA): TGTGCCAGCAGCCCCACAGGGTTGTCCTACAATGAGCAGTTCTTC.

CDR3 sequence reads: CASSVGATASYEQYF. The CDR3 DNA is TGTGCCAGCAGCGTCGGGGCTACCGCCTCCTACGAGCAGTACTTC. This chain joins TRBV9 and TRBJ2-7; the D call may be TRBD1 or TRBD2 (5 bases each). The germline V gene has CDR1 SGDLS and CDR2 YYNGEE. The CDR3 has 15 amino acids. V was clipped by 2 bases and J by 0 bases, with 12 bases between them.

This clone showed up just a few times. The chain has TRBV6-4 and TRBJ2-3; 8 bases line up with TRBD2. The CDR3 consists of 15 residues. The germline V gene encodes CDR1 MRHNA and CDR2 SNTAGT. Trimming cost V 3 bases and J 3 bases; bases outside gene matches: 5. The CDR3 DNA follows: TGTGCCAGCAGTGAATTACCGGGAGGGACAGATACGCAGTATTTT. It is translated as CASSELPGGTDTQYF.